What follows are 6 T cell receptor beta chains derived from one specimen sequenced in a study of PD-1 blockade in classical Hodgkin lymphoma. TCRdb's table, derived via immunoSEQ multiplex PCR, lists solely in-frame clones and lacks some. The sample has fewer than 45,000 clones, 60% to 85% seen once. Each and every patient relapsed after autologous stem cell transplantation, and patients got differing brentuximab vedotin exposure. This sample comprised peripheral blood mononuclear cells (PBMCs), obtained at baseline. The receptors shown here come from a human donor with classical Hodgkin lymphoma.

This clone was counted between two and nine times. The rearrangement joins TRBV27 to TRBJ2-6; 8 bases line up with TRBD1. CDR1 and CDR2 (germline): MNHEY, SMNVEV (reference sequence). CDR3 length: 16 residues. V trimming: 4 bases; J trimming: 0 bases; junction bases outside the gene matches: 2. The CDR3 sequence: CASSSGTGSGANVLTF. The CDR3 coding sequence is TGTGCCAGCAGTTCCGGGACAGGCTCTGGGGCCAACGTCCTGACTTTC.

The chain recombines TRBV7-2 with TRBJ1-2, with D unresolved. With 2 bases removed from V and 4 bases from J, the gap between germline ends came to 11 bases. The CDR3 consists of 14 residues. The germline V gene encodes CDR1 SGHTA and CDR2 FQGNSA. CDR3 nucleotide sequence: TGTGCCAGCAGCTTATTAGGGCTGAGCTATGGCTACACCTTC. Protein sequence: CASSLLGLSYGYTF.

The rearrangement joins TRBV7-2 to TRBJ1-5; D might be TRBD1 (5 bases). Germline V gene sequence: CDR1 SGHTA, CDR2 FQGNSA. Trimming pared 4 bases from V and 2 bases from J, leaving 12 bases between. The CDR3 consists of 15 residues. CDR3 loop: CASSSGRGGNQPQHF. In DNA, the CDR3 is TGTGCCAGCAGCTCCGGTCGAGGGGGCAATCAGCCCCAGCATTTT.

The chain has TRBV5-4 and TRBJ2-3; 7 nucleotides line up with TRBD2. The germline V gene encodes CDR1 SGHNT and CDR2 YYREEE (reference sequence). This CDR3 contains 17 residues. With V trimmed by 0 bases and J by 0 bases, 7 bases remained unmatched. As DNA, the CDR3 is TGTGCCAGCAGCTTGGCTCCCTCTAGCGGTAGCACAGATACGCAGTATTTT. Amino acid sequence: CASSLAPSSGSTDTQYF. Full variable domain (missing parts from reference TRBV5-4 and TRBJ2-3): ETGVTQSPTHLIKTRGQQVTLRCSSQSGHNTVSWYQQALGQGPQFIFQYYREEENGRGNFPPRFSGLQFPNYSSELNVNALELDDSALYLCASSLAPSSGSTDTQYFGPGTRLTVL.

The V gene is TRBV6-5, the J gene TRBJ2-5, with D hard to call. Germline CDR1 is MNHEY and CDR2 is SVGAGI. Trimming removed 3 bases at V and 7 bases at J, with 6 bases between. The CDR3 covers 11 residues. This chain's CDR3 is CASSYGVTQYF. The CDR3 bases are TGTGCCAGCAGTTATGGAGTGACCCAGTACTTC.

The chain has TRBV11-1 and TRBJ2-1; D might be TRBD1 or TRBD2, each matching 6 bases. Germline assignment: CDR1 SGHAT and CDR2 FQDESV (reference sequence). The CDR3 contains 15 residues. V lost 2 bases to trimming and J lost 2 bases, with 10 bases between them. The CDR3 here is CASSLPGGPYNEQFF. The CDR3 DNA reads TGTGCCAGCAGCTTACCCGGGGGCCCCTACAATGAGCAGTTCTTC. The full variable domain, completed using reference TRBV11-1 and TRBJ2-1, is EAEVAQSPRYKITEKSQAVAFWCDPISGHATLYWYRQILGQGPELLVQFQDESVVDDSQLPKDRFSAERLKGVDSTLKIQPAELGDSAMYLCASSLPGGPYNEQFFGPGTRLTVL.